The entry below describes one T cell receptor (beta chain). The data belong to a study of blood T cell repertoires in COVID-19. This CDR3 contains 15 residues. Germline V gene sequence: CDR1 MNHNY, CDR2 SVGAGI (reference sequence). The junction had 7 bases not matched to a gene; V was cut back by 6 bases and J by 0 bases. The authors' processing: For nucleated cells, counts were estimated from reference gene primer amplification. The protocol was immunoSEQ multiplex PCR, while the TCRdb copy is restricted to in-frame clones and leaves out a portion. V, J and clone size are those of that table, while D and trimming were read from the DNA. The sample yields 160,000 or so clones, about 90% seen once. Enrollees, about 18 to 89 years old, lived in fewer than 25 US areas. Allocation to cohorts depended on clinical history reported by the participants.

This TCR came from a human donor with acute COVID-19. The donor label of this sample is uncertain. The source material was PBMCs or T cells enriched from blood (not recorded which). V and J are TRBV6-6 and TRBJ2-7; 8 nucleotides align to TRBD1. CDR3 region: CASRGGQVSSYEQYF. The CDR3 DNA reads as TGTGCCAGCAGGGGGGGACAGGTTAGCTCCTACGAGCAGTACTTC.